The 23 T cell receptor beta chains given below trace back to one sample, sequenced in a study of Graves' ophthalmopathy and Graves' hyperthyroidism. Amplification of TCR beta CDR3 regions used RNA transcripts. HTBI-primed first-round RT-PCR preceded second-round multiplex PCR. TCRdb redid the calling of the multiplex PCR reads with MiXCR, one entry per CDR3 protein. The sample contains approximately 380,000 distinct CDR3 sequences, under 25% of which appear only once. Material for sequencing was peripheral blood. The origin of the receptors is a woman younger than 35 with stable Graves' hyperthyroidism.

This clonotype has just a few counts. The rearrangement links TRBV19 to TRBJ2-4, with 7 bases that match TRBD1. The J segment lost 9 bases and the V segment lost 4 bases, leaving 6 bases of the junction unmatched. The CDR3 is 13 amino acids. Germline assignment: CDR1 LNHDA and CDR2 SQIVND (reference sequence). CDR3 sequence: CASSRQGSGIQYF. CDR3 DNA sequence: TGTGCCAGTAGTAGACAGGGATCGGGCATTCAGTACTTC.

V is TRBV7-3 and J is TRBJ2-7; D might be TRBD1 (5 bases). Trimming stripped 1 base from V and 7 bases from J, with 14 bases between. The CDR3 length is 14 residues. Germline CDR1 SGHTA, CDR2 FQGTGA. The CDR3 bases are TGTGCCAGCAGCTTAAATCCAGGGCAGAGTGAGCAGTACGTC. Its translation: CASSLNPGQSEQYV.

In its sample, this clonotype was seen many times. The CDR3 spells CASSFDGGNTEAFF. Here the CDR3 DNA reads TGCGCCAGCAGCTTTGACGGGGGGAACACTGAAGCTTTCTTT. The chain carries TRBV5-1 and TRBJ1-1, with D possibly being TRBD1 (5 bases). CDR3 size: 14 residues. Germline V gene data show CDR1 as SGHRS and CDR2 as YFSETQ. Trimming took off 2 bases at V and 1 base at J, with 9 bases between the two ends.

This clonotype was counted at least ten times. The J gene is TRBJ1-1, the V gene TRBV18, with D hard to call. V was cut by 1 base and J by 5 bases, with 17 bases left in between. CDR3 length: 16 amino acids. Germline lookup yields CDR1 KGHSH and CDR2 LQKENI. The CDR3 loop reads CASSPRSTYYGTEAFF. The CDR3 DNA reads TGTGCCAGCTCACCACGGTCCACATACTATGGAACTGAAGCTTTCTTT.

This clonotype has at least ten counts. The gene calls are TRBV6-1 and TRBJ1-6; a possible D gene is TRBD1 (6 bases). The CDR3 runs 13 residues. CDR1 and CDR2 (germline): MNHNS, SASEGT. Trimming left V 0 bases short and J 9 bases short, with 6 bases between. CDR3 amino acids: CASSEADSSPLHF. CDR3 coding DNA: TGTGCCAGCAGTGAAGCGGACAGTTCACCCCTCCACTTT.

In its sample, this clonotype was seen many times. The CDR3 DNA is TGTGCCAGCAGCTTCCGAGACTATTCACCCCTCCACTTT. This gives the protein CASSFRDYSPLHF. The gene calls are TRBV7-9 and TRBJ1-6, with D hard to call. The ends were cut back, 3 bases at V and 8 bases at J, with 8 bases in the middle. CDR3 length: 13 amino acids. Germline V lookup: CDR1 SEHNR, CDR2 FQNEAQ (reference sequence).

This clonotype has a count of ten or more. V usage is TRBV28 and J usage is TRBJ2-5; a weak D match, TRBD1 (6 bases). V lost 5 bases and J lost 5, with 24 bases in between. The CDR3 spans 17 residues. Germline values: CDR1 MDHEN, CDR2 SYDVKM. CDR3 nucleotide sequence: TGTGCCAGCAGTCCACCCTCCCGACAGGACCCTGCGGAGACCCAGTACTTC. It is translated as CASSPPSRQDPAETQYF.

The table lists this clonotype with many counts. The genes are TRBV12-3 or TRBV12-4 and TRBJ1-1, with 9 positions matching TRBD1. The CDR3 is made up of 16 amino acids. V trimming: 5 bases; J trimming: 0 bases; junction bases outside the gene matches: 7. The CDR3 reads CASSPQHRGLNTEAFF. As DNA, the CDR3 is TGTGCCAGCAGTCCTCAACACAGGGGGCTGAACACTGAAGCTTTCTTT.

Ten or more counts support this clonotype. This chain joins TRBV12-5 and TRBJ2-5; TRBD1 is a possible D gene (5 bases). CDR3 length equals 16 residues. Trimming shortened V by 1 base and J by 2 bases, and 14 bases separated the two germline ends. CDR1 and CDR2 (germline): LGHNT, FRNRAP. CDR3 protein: CASGLALNTGQETQYF. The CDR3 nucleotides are TGTGCTAGTGGTTTGGCCCTTAACACAGGTCAAGAGACCCAGTACTTC.

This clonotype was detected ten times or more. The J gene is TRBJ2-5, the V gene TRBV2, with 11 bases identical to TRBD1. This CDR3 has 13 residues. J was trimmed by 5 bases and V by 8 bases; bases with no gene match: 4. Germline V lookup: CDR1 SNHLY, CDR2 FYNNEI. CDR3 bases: TGTGCCAGCTGGGACAGGGGGGAGGAGACCCAGTACTTC. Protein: CASWDRGEETQYF.

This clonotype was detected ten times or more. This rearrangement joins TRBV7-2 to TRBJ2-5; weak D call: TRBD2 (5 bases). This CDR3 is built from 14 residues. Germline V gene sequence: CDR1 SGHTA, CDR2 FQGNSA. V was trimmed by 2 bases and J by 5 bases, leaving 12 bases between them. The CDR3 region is CASSLLASSETQYF. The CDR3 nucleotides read TGTGCCAGCAGCTTACTAGCTAGCTCCGAGACCCAGTACTTC.

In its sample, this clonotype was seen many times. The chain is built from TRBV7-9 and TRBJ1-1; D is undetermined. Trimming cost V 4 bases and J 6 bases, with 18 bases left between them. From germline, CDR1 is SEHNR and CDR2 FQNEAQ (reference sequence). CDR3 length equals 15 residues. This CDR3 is CASSSRATRHPEAFF. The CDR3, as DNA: TGTGCCAGCAGCTCCCGGGCCACACGGCATCCTGAAGCTTTCTTT.

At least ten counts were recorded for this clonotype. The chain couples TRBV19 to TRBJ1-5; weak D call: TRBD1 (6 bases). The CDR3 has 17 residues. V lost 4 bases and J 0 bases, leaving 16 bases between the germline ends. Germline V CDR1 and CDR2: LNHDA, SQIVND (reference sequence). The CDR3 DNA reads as TGTGCCAGTAGTAGGGGGGCACTCGCTTATAGCAATCAGCCCCAGCATTTT. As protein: CASSRGALAYSNQPQHF. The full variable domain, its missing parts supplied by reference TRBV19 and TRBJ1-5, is DGGITQSPKYLFRKEGQNVTLSCEQNLNHDAMYWYRQDPGQGLRLIYYSQIVNDFQKGDIAEGYSVSREKKESFPLTVTSAQKNPTAFYLCASSRGALAYSNQPQHFGDGTRLSIL.

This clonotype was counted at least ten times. Here the CDR3 DNA reads TGTGCCAGCAGTTTGAACAGTCTCTATAATTCACCCCTCCACTTT. Translated, it gives CASSLNSLYNSPLHF. The chain recombines TRBV12-3 or TRBV12-4 with TRBJ1-6; D gene unclear. CDR3 length equals 15 residues. The V and J ends lost 3 bases and 3 bases respectively, with 9 bases between them.

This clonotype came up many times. CDR3 sequence (DNA): TGTGCCAGCAGCTTGAGTTGGCTCCAGAACACTGAAGCTTTCTTT. Translation: CASSLSWLQNTEAFF. The J gene is TRBJ1-1, the V gene TRBV7-2, with D unresolved. The V gene lost 3 bases and the J gene lost 1 base, with 12 bases spanning the gap. Germline-derived CDR1 and CDR2 are SGHTA and FQGNSA. The length of the CDR3 is 15 residues.

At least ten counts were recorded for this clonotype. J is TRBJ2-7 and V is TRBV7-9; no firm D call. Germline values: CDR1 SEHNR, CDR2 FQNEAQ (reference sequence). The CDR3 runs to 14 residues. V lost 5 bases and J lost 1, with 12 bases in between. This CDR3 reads CASSPSRWSYEQYF. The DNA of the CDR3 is TGTGCCAGCAGCCCATCTCGATGGTCCTACGAGCAGTACTTC.

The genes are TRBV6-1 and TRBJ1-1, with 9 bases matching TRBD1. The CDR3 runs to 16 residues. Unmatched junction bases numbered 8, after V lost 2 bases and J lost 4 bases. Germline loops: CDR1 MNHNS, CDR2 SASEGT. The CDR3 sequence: CASSEITGQGSTEAFF. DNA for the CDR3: TGTGCCAGCAGTGAAATTACGGGACAGGGATCCACTGAAGCTTTCTTT.

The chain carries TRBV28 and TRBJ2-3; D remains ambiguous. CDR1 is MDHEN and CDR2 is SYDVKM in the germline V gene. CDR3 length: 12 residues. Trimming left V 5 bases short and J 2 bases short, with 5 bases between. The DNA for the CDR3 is TGTGCCAGCAGTCGACTCACAGATACGCAGTATTTT. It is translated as CASSRLTDTQYF.

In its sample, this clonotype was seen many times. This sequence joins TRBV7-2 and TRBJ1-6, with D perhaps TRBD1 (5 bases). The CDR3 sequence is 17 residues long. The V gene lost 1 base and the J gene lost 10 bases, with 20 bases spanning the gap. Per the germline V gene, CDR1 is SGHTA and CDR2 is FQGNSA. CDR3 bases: TGTGCCAGCAGCTTAGGTGTGGGGGTCCTTCGCGGGTCACCCCTCCACTTT. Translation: CASSLGVGVLRGSPLHF.

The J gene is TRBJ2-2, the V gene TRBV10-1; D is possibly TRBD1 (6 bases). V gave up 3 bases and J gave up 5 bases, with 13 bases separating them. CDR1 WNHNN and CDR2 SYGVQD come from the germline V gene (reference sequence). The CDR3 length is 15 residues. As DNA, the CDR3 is TGCGCCAGCAGTGACCGGGACACAGGGACCGGGGAGCTGTTTTTT. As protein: CASSDRDTGTGELFF.

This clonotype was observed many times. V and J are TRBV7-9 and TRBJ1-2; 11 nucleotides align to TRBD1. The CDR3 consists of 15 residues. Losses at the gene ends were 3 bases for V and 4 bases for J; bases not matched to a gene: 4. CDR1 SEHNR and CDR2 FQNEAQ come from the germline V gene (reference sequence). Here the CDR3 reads CASSLFGTGGYGYTF. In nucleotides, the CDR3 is TGTGCCAGCAGCTTGTTTGGGACAGGGGGCTATGGCTACACCTTC.

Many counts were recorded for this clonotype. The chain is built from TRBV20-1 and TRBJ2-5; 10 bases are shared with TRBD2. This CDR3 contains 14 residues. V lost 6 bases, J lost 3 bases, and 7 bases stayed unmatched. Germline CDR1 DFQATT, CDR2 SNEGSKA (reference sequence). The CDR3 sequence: CSAGTSERKETQYF. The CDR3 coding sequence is TGCAGTGCCGGGACTAGCGAAAGAAAAGAGACCCAGTACTTC.

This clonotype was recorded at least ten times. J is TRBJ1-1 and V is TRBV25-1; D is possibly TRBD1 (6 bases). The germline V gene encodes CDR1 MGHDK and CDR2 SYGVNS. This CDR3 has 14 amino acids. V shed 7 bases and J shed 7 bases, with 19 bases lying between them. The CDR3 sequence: CASTQGGVGGEAFF. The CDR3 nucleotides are TGTGCCAGCACCCAAGGGGGGGTAGGAGGTGAAGCTTTCTTT.